Shown below are 10 T cell receptor beta chains from a single sample sequenced in a study of blood T cell repertoires in COVID-19. The table came from immunoSEQ multiplex PCR; TCRdb's copy has only in-frame clones and leaves some out. The table records roughly 20,000 clones, over 60% of them present only once. Source material: peripheral blood. Receptors were obtained from a man aged 60-69 years with active COVID-19.

The chain combines TRBV28 with TRBJ1-2; TRBD1 aligns across 9 bases. CDR1 is MDHEN and CDR2 is SYDVKM in the germline V gene. The CDR3 spans 16 residues. J was trimmed by 2 bases and V by 4 bases; bases with no gene match: 8. The CDR3 coding sequence is TGTGCCAGCAGTTCGACTGGACAGGGGCCAAACTATGGCTACACCTTC. Translation gives CASSSTGQGPNYGYTF.

The chain has TRBV7-9 and TRBJ2-1; 14 positions match TRBD2. Trimming removed 4 bases from V and 15 bases from J; junction bases left unmatched: 8. In germline, CDR1 is SEHNR, CDR2 FQNEAQ (reference sequence). CDR3 size: 14 residues. CDR3 sequence: CASSSGLAGAVTFF. The CDR3 region has the DNA TGTGCCAGCAGCTCGGGACTAGCGGGAGCTGTGACGTTCTTC.

The chain couples TRBV28 to TRBJ2-7; D gene uncertain. The CDR3 runs to 15 residues. The V gene's germline CDR1 is MDHEN and CDR2 SYDVKM. V was pared by 3 bases and J by 3 bases, with 15 bases between. This chain's CDR3 is CASSFNLAGLYEQYF. The CDR3 nucleotides are TGTGCCAGCAGTTTTAATCTTGCAGGCCTCTACGAGCAGTACTTC.

A single count supports this clone. This chain joins TRBV30 and TRBJ1-2, with no clear D. V was cut by 4 bases and J by 8 bases, with 14 bases left in between. CDR1 GTSNPN and CDR2 SVGIG come from the germline V gene (reference sequence). The CDR3 spans 12 residues. For the CDR3, the DNA is TGTGCCTGGAAGGGAGGGTTAGGGGGCTACACCTTC. It codes for CAWKGGLGGYTF.

The chain couples TRBV4-2 to TRBJ2-7; a weak D match, TRBD2 (6 bases). Germline V gene sequence: CDR1 LGHNA, CDR2 YNFKEQ. The CDR3 contains 14 residues. Trimming removed 1 base from V and 0 bases from J, with 7 bases in between. Here the CDR3 reads CASSQVAASYEQYF. The CDR3 bases are TGTGCCAGCAGCCAAGTAGCGGCCTCCTACGAGCAGTACTTC.

The CDR3 loop reads CAISGTSGVSSYNEQFF. The CDR3 nucleotides read TGTGCCATCAGCGGGACTAGCGGGGTCAGCTCCTACAATGAGCAGTTCTTC. The V gene is TRBV10-3, the J gene TRBJ2-1, with 13 nucleotides matching TRBD2. Germline CDR1 is ENHRY and CDR2 is SYGVKD. With V trimmed by 6 bases and J by 0 bases, 5 bases remained unmatched. The CDR3 has 17 residues.

The rearrangement uses TRBV6-5 and TRBJ2-5; weak D call: TRBD2 (5 bases). This CDR3 is 14 amino acids long. The germline V gene has CDR1 MNHEY and CDR2 SVGAGI. V dropped 0 bases and J dropped 3 bases, with 8 bases sitting between them. The CDR3 loop is CASSYSHGEETQYF. The DNA of the CDR3 is TGTGCCAGCAGTTACTCGCACGGGGAAGAGACCCAGTACTTC.

The rearrangement uses TRBV6-5 and TRBJ1-2; 8 positions match TRBD1. The junction had 8 bases not matched to a gene; V was cut back by 6 bases and J by 8 bases. Germline lookup yields CDR1 MNHEY and CDR2 SVGAGI. The CDR3 loop spans 13 amino acids. CDR3 protein: CASSPGTGSGYTF. CDR3 sequence (DNA): TGTGCCAGCAGCCCCGGGACAGGCTCCGGCTACACCTTC.

This sequence joins TRBV5-1 and TRBJ2-1; TRBD2 matches 9 bases. V lost 5 bases and J lost 2; bases outside the gene matches: 5. The CDR3 spans 15 residues. The germline V gene has CDR1 SGHRS and CDR2 YFSETQ. CDR3 in amino acids: CASSPSGRTYNEQFF. The CDR3 DNA follows: TGCGCCAGCAGTCCGAGCGGGAGGACCTACAATGAGCAGTTCTTC.

This clone is judged medium-sized. The V gene is TRBV29-1, the J gene TRBJ2-4, with 7 bases matching TRBD1. In germline, CDR1 is SQVTM, CDR2 ANQGSEA. This CDR3 region has 13 residues. Germline trimming cut 4 bases from V and 8 bases from J; bases unmatched to any gene: 8. CDR3 residues: CSVGGGQGDIQYF. For the CDR3, the DNA is TGCAGCGTTGGGGGCGGCCAGGGGGACATTCAGTACTTC.